This T cell receptor beta chain was found in a study of graft-versus-host responses after intestinal transplantation. In the study overall: For approximately three years after anti-thymocyte globulin induction, all recipients took tacrolimus and steroids. Overall study findings and caveats: Patients with graft-donor T cell macrochimerism had high graft-versus-host to host-versus-graft clonal ratios in allografts.

The protocol was immunoSEQ multiplex PCR, while the TCRdb copy is restricted to in-frame clones and leaves out a portion. The data show some 55,000 clones, about 90% seen once. The germline V gene encodes CDR1 LGHNA and CDR2 YNFKEQ. J was trimmed by 3 bases and V by 0 bases; bases with no gene match: 1. The CDR3 totals 15 residues. Comments on this clone: Its antigen is unidentified.

The origin of this receptor is a human patient who received an intestinal transplant, so some T cells may come from the graft donor. This rearrangement joins TRBV4-2 to TRBJ1-1, with TRBD1 identical over 10 bases. Sequenced material: PBMCs, taken roughly 95 weeks after intestinal transplant. CDR3 in DNA: TGTGCCAGCAGCCAAGAGGGGACAGGGGACACTGAAGCTTTCTTT. Its translation: CASSQEGTGDTEAFF.